This passage covers 10 T cell receptor beta chains from one sample sequenced in a study of PD-1 blockade in mismatch repair-deficient tumors (dated by TCRdb to about 2017). The library relied on the immunoSEQ multiplex PCR assay. Entries here come from immuneACCESS through TCRdb and include only in-frame sequences with V and J called. Some clones fail to appear in such tables; in the studies checked, an unresolved V gene covers under half of the shortfall, and the cause of the remainder is unknown. Present in this sample are around 40,000 clones, approximately 81% of which were seen just once. 3.5% to 4% of the sample is taken by the ten largest. The material was peripheral blood, obtained approximately 1.5 years after starting pembrolizumab. Receptor source: an adult with mismatch repair-deficient cancer.

The rearrangement links TRBV18 to TRBJ1-1, with TRBD1 matching over 8 bases. CDR1 and CDR2 from the germline V gene are KGHSH and LQKENI. CDR3 length: 16 amino acids. V gave up 3 bases and J gave up 5 bases; unmatched junction bases: 11. The CDR3, as DNA: TGTGCCAGCTCACCTATGTTGGGACAGGAGGGGACTGAAGCTTTCTTT. Its translation: CASSPMLGQEGTEAFF.

The rearrangement uses TRBV21-1 and TRBJ2-7. TRBV21-1 is classified as a pseudogene. The CDR3 has 11 residues. In DNA form, the CDR3 reads TGTGCCAGCAGGTTAAGGCCCGGGCAGTACTTC. It yields the protein CASRLRPGQYF.

V gene TRBV9 combines with J gene TRBJ2-7; D unclear. Trimming removed 2 bases at V and 4 bases at J, with 10 bases between. Germline V gene lookup returns CDR1 SGDLS and CDR2 YYNGEE. CDR3 length: 13 residues. CDR3 sequence: CASSVGEKYEQYF. CDR3 in DNA: TGTGCCAGCAGCGTTGGAGAAAAGTACGAGCAGTACTTC.

This clone was seen just once. V is TRBV30 and J is TRBJ2-1, with D uncertain. CDR3 length equals 11 residues. V gave up 7 bases and J gave up 3 bases, with 7 bases separating them. The V gene's germline CDR1 is GTSNPN and CDR2 SVGIG (reference sequence). CDR3 protein: CASAGYNEQFF. CDR3 DNA sequence: TGTGCCTCCGCCGGCTACAATGAGCAGTTCTTC.

The rearrangement links TRBV7-3 to TRBJ2-7, with D perhaps given as TRBD1 or TRBD2 (5 bases each). This CDR3 has 15 amino acids. Between the trimmed V and J ends, which lost 2 bases and 5 bases, there was a span of 16 bases. Germline CDR1 reads SGHTA; CDR2 reads FQGTGA. Here the CDR3 reads CASSLYRGRDDEQYF. For the CDR3, the DNA is TGTGCCAGCAGCTTATACCGGGGAAGGGACGACGAGCAGTACTTC.

This clone occurred once. J is TRBJ2-5 and V is TRBV2, with 7 bases fitting TRBD1. CDR3 size: 14 residues. The ends lost 2 bases at V and 5 bases at J; junction bases unmatched: 5. Germline loops: CDR1 SNHLY, CDR2 FYNNEI. The CDR3 DNA sequence: TGTGCCAGCAGTGAATACAGGGGCAAGGAGACCCAGTACTTC. Amino acid sequence: CASSEYRGKETQYF. The complete variable domain, with remaining parts taken from reference TRBV2 and TRBJ2-5, reads EPEVTQTPSHQVTQMGQEVILRCVPISNHLYFYWYRQILGQKVEFLVSFYNNEISEKSEIFDDQFSVERPDGSNFTLKIRSTKLEDSAMYFCASSEYRGKETQYFGPGTRLLVL.

The rearrangement uses TRBV7-9 and TRBJ2-1; D might be TRBD1 (5 bases). This CDR3 spans 15 amino acids. Germline CDR1 is SEHNR and CDR2 is FQNEAQ (reference sequence). Between the trimmed V and J ends, which lost 2 bases and 2 bases, there was a span of 10 bases. CDR3 in DNA: TGTGCCAGCAGCTTAATCAGGGATCCCTACAATGAGCAGTTCTTC. It encodes CASSLIRDPYNEQFF. The whole variable domain, remainder taken from reference TRBV7-9 and TRBJ2-1, is DTGVSQNPRHKITKRGQNVTFRCDPISEHNRLYWYRQTLGQGPEFLTYFQNEAQLEKSRLLSDRFSAERPKGSFSTLEIQRTEQGDSAMYLCASSLIRDPYNEQFFGPGTRLTVL.

J is TRBJ2-1 and V is TRBV7-3, with D possibly being TRBD2 (6 bases). Germline V CDR1 and CDR2: SGHTA, FQGTGA. V lost 5 bases, J lost 5 bases, and 10 bases lay in between. This CDR3 contains 13 residues. The CDR3 loop reads CASSLLAHNEQFF. As DNA, the CDR3 is TGTGCCAGCAGCCTACTAGCCCACAATGAGCAGTTCTTC. The full variable domain, in which reference TRBV7-3 and TRBJ2-1 provide the parts outside the CDR3, is GAGVSQTPSNKVTEKGKYVELRCDPISGHTALYWYRQSLGQGPEFLIYFQGTGAADDSGLPNDRFFAVRPEGSVSTLKIQRTERGDSAVYLCASSLLAHNEQFFGPGTRLTVL.

In this sample, this clone turned up a few times. V usage is TRBV9 and J usage is TRBJ2-3; a weak D match, TRBD2 (5 bases). V shed 3 bases and J shed 6 bases, with 11 bases lying between them. This CDR3 is built from 13 residues. The germline CDR1 and CDR2 sequences are SGDLS and YYNGEE. The CDR3 sequence: CASSAGMEDTQYF. DNA for the CDR3: TGTGCCAGCAGCGCGGGAATGGAGGATACGCAGTATTTT.

The chain has TRBV28 and TRBJ1-2; no clear D. The CDR3 is 14 amino acids. Germline CDR1 MDHEN, CDR2 SYDVKM. V gave up 3 bases and J gave up 2 bases, with 10 bases separating them. CDR3 nucleotides: TGTGCCAGCAGTTTGTTCGACATAAACTATGGCTACACCTTC. This sequence encodes CASSLFDINYGYTF.